These T cell receptor beta chains were read from a single sample in a study of blood T cell repertoires in COVID-19. Assay: immunoSEQ multiplex PCR; the TCRdb copy retains only in-frame clones and omits some. The sample has approximately 90,000 clones; around 87% are singletons. Sequenced: peripheral blood. The source is a human donor with acute or convalescent COVID-19. The donor label of this sample is uncertain. Both conserved end residues are part of each CDR3. Fields, in order: D gene, V gene, J gene, clone size, CDR3 protein, CDR3 DNA. A D gene is named only where the DNA matches it firmly. The size field is filled for only some rows; it gives once, few, many or a size class.

d_call: -; v_call: TRBV2; j_call: TRBJ1-5; clone_size: -; cdr3_aa: CASRTGVSNQPQHF; cdr3_nt: TGTGCCAGCAGAACCGGGGTAAGCAATCAGCCCCAGCATTTT
d_call: -; v_call: TRBV28; j_call: TRBJ2-7; clone_size: -; cdr3_aa: CASREGGEAYEQYF; cdr3_nt: TGTGCCAGCAGGGAGGGGGGGGAAGCCTACGAGCAGTACTTC
d_call: -; v_call: TRBV19; j_call: TRBJ2-5; clone_size: -; cdr3_aa: CASSIFDQETQYF; cdr3_nt: TGTGCCAGTAGTATCTTTGACCAAGAGACCCAGTACTTC
d_call: -; v_call: TRBV19; j_call: TRBJ1-5; clone_size: few; cdr3_aa: CASSIIGSNQPQHF; cdr3_nt: TGTGCCAGTAGTATTATCGGTAGCAATCAGCCCCAGCATTTT
d_call: -; v_call: TRBV30; j_call: TRBJ2-3; clone_size: -; cdr3_aa: CAWSVRGADTQYF; cdr3_nt: TGTGCCTGGAGTGTACGCGGAGCAGATACGCAGTATTTT
d_call: -; v_call: TRBV4-3; j_call: TRBJ1-1; clone_size: -; cdr3_aa: CASSQTQGLGETEAFF; cdr3_nt: TGCGCCAGCAGCCAAACGCAGGGTCTCGGTGAGACTGAAGCTTTCTTT
d_call: -; v_call: TRBV27; j_call: TRBJ2-7; clone_size: -; cdr3_aa: CASSLAASSYEQYF; cdr3_nt: TGTGCCAGCAGTTTAGCGGCCAGCTCCTACGAGCAGTACTTC
d_call: -; v_call: TRBV28; j_call: TRBJ1-1; clone_size: -; cdr3_aa: CASNPRARPNTEAFF; cdr3_nt: TGTGCCAGCAATCCTCGAGCGCGACCGAACACTGAAGCTTTCTTT
d_call: -; v_call: TRBV11-2; j_call: TRBJ2-7; clone_size: -; cdr3_aa: CASSLGGDSYYEQYF; cdr3_nt: TGTGCCAGCAGCTTAGGCGGGGACAGCTACTACGAGCAGTACTTC
d_call: -; v_call: TRBV3-1/TRBV3-2; j_call: TRBJ2-1; clone_size: -; cdr3_aa: CASSYYLQGYEQFF; cdr3_nt: TGTGCCAGCAGCTATTACCTACAGGGTTATGAGCAGTTCTTC
d_call: -; v_call: TRBV28; j_call: TRBJ2-1; clone_size: -; cdr3_aa: CASSPQSGPKFF; cdr3_nt: TGTGCCAGCAGTCCCCAGAGCGGGCCGAAGTTCTTC
d_call: TRBD1; v_call: TRBV28; j_call: TRBJ1-5; clone_size: -; cdr3_aa: CASSYRGAGNQPQHF; cdr3_nt: TGTGCCAGCAGTTACAGGGGCGCGGGCAATCAGCCCCAGCATTTT
d_call: TRBD2; v_call: TRBV7-2; j_call: TRBJ2-7; clone_size: -; cdr3_aa: CASSSSAGGNYEQYF; cdr3_nt: TGTGCCAGCAGCTCCTCAGCGGGGGGAAACTACGAGCAGTACTTC
d_call: -; v_call: TRBV12-3/TRBV12-4; j_call: TRBJ1-2; clone_size: -; cdr3_aa: CANSLGRGYGYTF; cdr3_nt: TGTGCCAACAGTTTAGGCAGGGGCTATGGCTACACCTTC
d_call: -; v_call: TRBV28; j_call: TRBJ2-1; clone_size: once; cdr3_aa: CASRSTGSSYNEQFF; cdr3_nt: TGTGCCAGCAGGTCCACAGGGAGCTCCTACAATGAGCAGTTCTTC
d_call: TRBD1; v_call: TRBV19; j_call: TRBJ2-3; clone_size: few; cdr3_aa: CASFPGQGAGTQYF; cdr3_nt: TGTGCCTCCTTTCCCGGACAGGGGGCTGGGACGCAGTATTTT
d_call: TRBD1; v_call: TRBV4-1; j_call: TRBJ2-1; clone_size: few; cdr3_aa: CASSQDSGTGYEQFF; cdr3_nt: TGCGCCAGCAGCCAAGATTCCGGGACAGGGTATGAGCAGTTCTTC
d_call: -; v_call: TRBV27; j_call: TRBJ1-1; clone_size: -; cdr3_aa: CASSSTGTMNTEAFF; cdr3_nt: TGTGCCAGCAGTTCGACAGGAACTATGAACACTGAAGCTTTCTTT
d_call: -; v_call: TRBV28; j_call: TRBJ1-5; clone_size: few; cdr3_aa: CASSPDSFGPQHF; cdr3_nt: TGTGCCAGCAGTCCAGACAGCTTTGGGCCCCAGCATTTT
d_call: -; v_call: TRBV27; j_call: TRBJ2-2; clone_size: few; cdr3_aa: CASTGRVKSGELFF; cdr3_nt: TGTGCCAGCACTGGCAGGGTCAAGTCCGGGGAGCTGTTTTTT
d_call: TRBD2; v_call: TRBV29-1; j_call: TRBJ2-1; clone_size: -; cdr3_aa: CSVLSGGASNEQFF; cdr3_nt: TGCAGCGTGCTTAGCGGGGGGGCCTCCAATGAGCAGTTCTTC
d_call: TRBD2; v_call: TRBV11-2; j_call: TRBJ2-1; clone_size: once; cdr3_aa: CASSPTSAGEQFF; cdr3_nt: TGTGCCAGCAGCCCGACTAGCGCGGGTGAGCAGTTCTTC
d_call: -; v_call: TRBV2; j_call: TRBJ2-5; clone_size: -; cdr3_aa: CASSADQETQYF; cdr3_nt: TGTGCCAGCAGTGCGGACCAAGAGACCCAGTACTTC
d_call: -; v_call: TRBV27; j_call: TRBJ2-2; clone_size: -; cdr3_aa: CASLSRGTGELFF; cdr3_nt: TGTGCCAGCCTTAGTAGGGGCACCGGGGAGCTGTTTTTT
d_call: -; v_call: TRBV7-9; j_call: TRBJ2-6; clone_size: -; cdr3_aa: CASSFGRQVTSGANVLTF; cdr3_nt: TGTGCCAGCAGCTTCGGTAGACAGGTAACGTCTGGGGCCAACGTCCTGACTTTC
d_call: -; v_call: TRBV5-1; j_call: TRBJ1-2; clone_size: -; cdr3_aa: CASSWGLQGSGYTF; cdr3_nt: TGCGCCAGCAGCTGGGGACTTCAGGGCTCTGGCTACACCTTC
d_call: -; v_call: TRBV10-3; j_call: TRBJ2-5; clone_size: -; cdr3_aa: CAISEVQGETQYF; cdr3_nt: TGTGCCATCAGTGAGGTACAGGGAGAGACCCAGTACTTC
d_call: TRBD1; v_call: TRBV6-5; j_call: TRBJ1-1; clone_size: -; cdr3_aa: CASNNRGRTEAFF; cdr3_nt: TGTGCCAGCAACAACAGGGGGCGGACTGAAGCTTTCTTT
d_call: -; v_call: TRBV2; j_call: TRBJ2-5; clone_size: -; cdr3_aa: CASSFRDLGETQYF; cdr3_nt: TGTGCCAGCAGTTTCAGGGATCTGGGAGAGACCCAGTACTTC
d_call: TRBD1; v_call: TRBV6-5; j_call: TRBJ2-7; clone_size: -; cdr3_aa: CVSSRTGSSSYEQYF; cdr3_nt: TGTGTCAGCAGCCGGACAGGGTCTAGCTCCTACGAGCAGTACTTC
d_call: -; v_call: TRBV28; j_call: TRBJ1-5; clone_size: -; cdr3_aa: CASRPGNQPQHF; cdr3_nt: TGTGCCAGCCGGCCAGGGAATCAGCCCCAGCATTTT
d_call: TRBD1; v_call: TRBV7-6; j_call: TRBJ1-2; clone_size: -; cdr3_aa: CASSLASGTGNYGYTF; cdr3_nt: TGTGCCAGCAGCTTAGCCTCCGGGACAGGGAACTATGGCTACACCTTC
d_call: -; v_call: TRBV9; j_call: TRBJ2-1; clone_size: once; cdr3_aa: CASSVEGQSYNEQFF; cdr3_nt: TGTGCCAGCAGCGTAGAGGGGCAATCCTACAATGAGCAGTTCTTC
d_call: TRBD2; v_call: TRBV24-1; j_call: TRBJ2-1; clone_size: -; cdr3_aa: CATSDWGLVNNEQFF; cdr3_nt: TGTGCCACCAGTGACTGGGGACTAGTAAACAATGAGCAGTTCTTC
d_call: -; v_call: TRBV10-1; j_call: TRBJ2-7; clone_size: -; cdr3_aa: CASSESGTDSSYEQYF; cdr3_nt: TGCGCCAGCAGTGAGTCTGGGACGGACAGTTCCTACGAGCAGTACTTC
d_call: TRBD2; v_call: TRBV9; j_call: TRBJ2-1; clone_size: once; cdr3_aa: CASSSLAGTYNEQFF; cdr3_nt: TGTGCCAGCAGCAGTCTAGCGGGGACTTACAATGAGCAGTTCTTC
d_call: TRBD2; v_call: TRBV7-2; j_call: TRBJ2-3; clone_size: -; cdr3_aa: CASSSGLAGTAQYF; cdr3_nt: TGTGCCAGCAGCTCGGGACTAGCGGGGACTGCGCAGTATTTT
d_call: TRBD1; v_call: TRBV28; j_call: TRBJ2-5; clone_size: -; cdr3_aa: CATEDRLQETQYF; cdr3_nt: TGTGCCACCGAGGACAGGCTCCAAGAGACCCAGTACTTC
d_call: -; v_call: TRBV3-1/TRBV3-2; j_call: TRBJ2-7; clone_size: once; cdr3_aa: CASSQRGGPQYEQYF; cdr3_nt: TGTGCCAGCAGCCAAAGGGGGGGGCCACAGTACGAGCAGTACTTC
d_call: TRBD1; v_call: TRBV4-1; j_call: TRBJ1-1; clone_size: -; cdr3_aa: CASGRDRMNTEAFF; cdr3_nt: TGCGCCAGCGGCAGGGACAGGATGAACACTGAAGCTTTCTTT
d_call: -; v_call: TRBV5-1; j_call: TRBJ2-3; clone_size: -; cdr3_aa: CASSLGSSTDTQYF; cdr3_nt: TGCGCCAGCAGCTTGGGGAGCAGCACAGATACGCAGTATTTT
d_call: -; v_call: TRBV11-3; j_call: TRBJ2-3; clone_size: -; cdr3_aa: CASSRDPGATDTQYF; cdr3_nt: TGTGCCAGCAGTCGTGATCCAGGGGCCACAGATACGCAGTATTTT
d_call: -; v_call: TRBV9; j_call: TRBJ1-2; clone_size: -; cdr3_aa: CASSADSYGYTF; cdr3_nt: TGTGCCAGCAGCGCGGACAGCTATGGCTACACCTTC
d_call: -; v_call: TRBV5-8; j_call: TRBJ1-2; clone_size: once; cdr3_aa: CASSLTDYGYTF; cdr3_nt: TGTGCCAGCAGCTTGACAGACTATGGCTACACCTTC
d_call: TRBD1; v_call: TRBV6-4; j_call: TRBJ1-4; clone_size: -; cdr3_aa: CASIRPGTGGRKNEKLFF; cdr3_nt: TGTGCCAGCATTAGACCGGGGACAGGGGGCCGGAAGAATGAAAAACTGTTTTTT
d_call: TRBD2; v_call: TRBV28; j_call: TRBJ2-2; clone_size: -; cdr3_aa: CASRPPLAVPTGELFF; cdr3_nt: TGTGCCAGCAGACCCCCCCTAGCGGTCCCCACCGGGGAGCTGTTTTTT
d_call: -; v_call: TRBV6-6; j_call: TRBJ1-6; clone_size: -; cdr3_aa: CASSYEQLPVPPLHF; cdr3_nt: TGTGCCAGCAGTTACGAACAGTTACCCGTGCCACCCCTCCACTTT
d_call: TRBD2; v_call: TRBV7-8; j_call: TRBJ2-3; clone_size: -; cdr3_aa: CASSLSGGRGTDTQYF; cdr3_nt: TGTGCCAGCAGCTTAAGCGGGGGGCGAGGCACAGATACGCAGTATTTT
d_call: -; v_call: TRBV28; j_call: TRBJ1-2; clone_size: -; cdr3_aa: CASSPHQGSQGYTF; cdr3_nt: TGTGCCAGCAGCCCCCACCAGGGCAGTCAGGGCTACACCTTC
d_call: TRBD1; v_call: TRBV6-1; j_call: TRBJ1-5; clone_size: -; cdr3_aa: CASSGQGRGRGNQPQHF; cdr3_nt: TGTGCCAGCAGTGGACAGGGAAGGGGAAGGGGCAATCAGCCCCAGCATTTT
d_call: TRBD1; v_call: TRBV28; j_call: TRBJ1-2; clone_size: -; cdr3_aa: CASSETGGRVANYGYTF; cdr3_nt: TGTGCCAGCAGTGAGACAGGGGGGAGGGTCGCTAACTATGGCTACACCTTC
d_call: -; v_call: TRBV5-6; j_call: TRBJ2-1; clone_size: few; cdr3_aa: CASSSGHHNEQFF; cdr3_nt: TGTGCCAGCAGCTCGGGACATCACAATGAGCAGTTCTTC
d_call: TRBD1; v_call: TRBV5-1; j_call: TRBJ2-5; clone_size: -; cdr3_aa: CASSLDGTGAFETQYF; cdr3_nt: TGCGCCAGCAGCTTGGATGGGACAGGGGCCTTTGAGACCCAGTACTTC
d_call: TRBD2; v_call: TRBV14; j_call: TRBJ2-3; clone_size: -; cdr3_aa: CASSILAGGTDTQYF; cdr3_nt: TGTGCCAGCAGCATACTAGCGGGGGGCACAGATACGCAGTATTTT
d_call: TRBD1; v_call: TRBV19; j_call: TRBJ1-2; clone_size: -; cdr3_aa: CASSIEPRDRVYGYTF; cdr3_nt: TGTGCCAGTAGTATAGAACCCCGGGACAGGGTCTATGGCTACACCTTC
d_call: -; v_call: TRBV6-2/TRBV6-3; j_call: TRBJ1-2; clone_size: -; cdr3_aa: CASSYSVRGRDHGYTF; cdr3_nt: TGTGCCAGCAGTTACTCGGTTCGAGGGAGGGACCATGGCTACACCTTC
d_call: TRBD1; v_call: TRBV6-1; j_call: TRBJ1-2; clone_size: few; cdr3_aa: CASSEAGQGYTGYTF; cdr3_nt: TGTGCCAGCAGTGAGGCCGGACAGGGCTATACCGGCTACACCTTC
d_call: -; v_call: TRBV29-1; j_call: TRBJ1-1; clone_size: -; cdr3_aa: CSVVGALAEAFF; cdr3_nt: TGCAGCGTTGTTGGGGCCCTAGCTGAAGCTTTCTTT
d_call: TRBD1; v_call: TRBV28; j_call: TRBJ1-4; clone_size: once; cdr3_aa: CASSDTGTDGEKLFF; cdr3_nt: TGTGCCAGCAGTGACACCGGGACAGACGGCGAAAAACTGTTTTTT